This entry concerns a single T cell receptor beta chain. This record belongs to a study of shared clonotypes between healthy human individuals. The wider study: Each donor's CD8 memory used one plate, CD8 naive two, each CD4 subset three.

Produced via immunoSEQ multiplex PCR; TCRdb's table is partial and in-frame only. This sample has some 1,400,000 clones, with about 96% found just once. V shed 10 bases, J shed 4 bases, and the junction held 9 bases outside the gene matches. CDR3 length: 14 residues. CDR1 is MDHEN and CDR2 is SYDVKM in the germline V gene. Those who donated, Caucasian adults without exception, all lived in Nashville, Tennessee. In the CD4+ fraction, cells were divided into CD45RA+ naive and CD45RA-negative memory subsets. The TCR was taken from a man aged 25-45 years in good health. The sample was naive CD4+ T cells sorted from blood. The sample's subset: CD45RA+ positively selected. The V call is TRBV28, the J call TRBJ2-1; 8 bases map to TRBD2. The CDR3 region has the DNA TGTGCCACCGAAACTAGCGGACTTTACAATGAGCAGTTCTTC. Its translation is CATETSGLYNEQFF.